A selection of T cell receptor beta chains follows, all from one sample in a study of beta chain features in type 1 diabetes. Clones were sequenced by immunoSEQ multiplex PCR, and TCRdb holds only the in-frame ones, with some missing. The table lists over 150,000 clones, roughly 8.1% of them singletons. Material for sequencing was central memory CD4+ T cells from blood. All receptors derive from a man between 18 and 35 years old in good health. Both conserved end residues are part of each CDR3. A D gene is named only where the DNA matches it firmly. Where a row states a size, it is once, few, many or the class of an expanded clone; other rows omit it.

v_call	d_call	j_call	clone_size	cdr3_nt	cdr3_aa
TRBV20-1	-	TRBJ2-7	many	TGCAGTGCTGGGAGACTAAACGAGCAGTACTTC	CSAGRLNEQYF
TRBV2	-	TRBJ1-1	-	TGTGCCAGCAGCATATACATGAACACTGAAGCTTTCTTT	CASSIYMNTEAFF
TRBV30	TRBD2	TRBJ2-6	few	TGTGCCTGTCAAGGAGAAACTAGCGGGAGTTGGTCTGGGGCCAACGTCCTGACTTTC	CACQGETSGSWSGANVLTF
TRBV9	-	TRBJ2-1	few	TGTGCCAGCAGCGTAGTTGACTACTACAATGAGCAGTTCTTC	CASSVVDYYNEQFF
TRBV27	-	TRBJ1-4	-	TGTGCCAGCAGGGGGTTGGCGGGGGGGGAAAAACTGTTTTTT	CASRGLAGGEKLFF
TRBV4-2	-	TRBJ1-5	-	TGTGCCAGCAGCCAAGATGCAGGGTCAAATCAGCCCCAGCATTTT	CASSQDAGSNQPQHF
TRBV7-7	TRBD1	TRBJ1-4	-	TGTGCCAGCAGCTCGGGACAGGGTGATGAAAAACTGTTTTTT	CASSSGQGDEKLFF
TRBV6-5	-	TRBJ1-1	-	TGTGCCAGCAGTGAGACCAACGGACAGAAGGCTTTCTTT	CASSETNGQKAFF
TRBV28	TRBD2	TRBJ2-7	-	TGTGCCAGCAGCCTGGGGCGTGCGGGAGGGCCCTTCGAGCAGTACTTC	CASSLGRAGGPFEQYF
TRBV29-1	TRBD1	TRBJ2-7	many	TGCAGCGTTGATTGGACAGGGGTCGGCGAGCAGTACTTC	CSVDWTGVGEQYF
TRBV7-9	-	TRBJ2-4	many	TGTGCCAGCAGCTTGGGGGCGACCCTCGTCATTCAGTACTTC	CASSLGATLVIQYF
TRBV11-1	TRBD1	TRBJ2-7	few	TGTGCCAGCAGCCGCGACAGGGTCTCCTACGAGCAGTACTTC	CASSRDRVSYEQYF
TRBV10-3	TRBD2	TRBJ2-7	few	TGTGCCTCGCAAGCGGGGGGGCTTGTCTACGAGCAGTACTTC	CASQAGGLVYEQYF